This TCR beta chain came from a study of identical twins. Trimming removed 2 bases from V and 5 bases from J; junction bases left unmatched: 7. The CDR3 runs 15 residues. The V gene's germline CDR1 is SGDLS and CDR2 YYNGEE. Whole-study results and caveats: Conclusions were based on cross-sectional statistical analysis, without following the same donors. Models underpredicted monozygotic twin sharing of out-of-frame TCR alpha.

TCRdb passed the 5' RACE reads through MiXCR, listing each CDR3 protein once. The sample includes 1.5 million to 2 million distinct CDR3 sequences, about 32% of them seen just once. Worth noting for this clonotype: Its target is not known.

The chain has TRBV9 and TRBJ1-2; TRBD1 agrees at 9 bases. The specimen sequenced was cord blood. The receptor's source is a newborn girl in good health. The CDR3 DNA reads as TGTGCCAGCAGCGTGAGCGGACAGGGGCCTTATGGCTACACCTTC. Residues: CASSVSGQGPYGYTF.